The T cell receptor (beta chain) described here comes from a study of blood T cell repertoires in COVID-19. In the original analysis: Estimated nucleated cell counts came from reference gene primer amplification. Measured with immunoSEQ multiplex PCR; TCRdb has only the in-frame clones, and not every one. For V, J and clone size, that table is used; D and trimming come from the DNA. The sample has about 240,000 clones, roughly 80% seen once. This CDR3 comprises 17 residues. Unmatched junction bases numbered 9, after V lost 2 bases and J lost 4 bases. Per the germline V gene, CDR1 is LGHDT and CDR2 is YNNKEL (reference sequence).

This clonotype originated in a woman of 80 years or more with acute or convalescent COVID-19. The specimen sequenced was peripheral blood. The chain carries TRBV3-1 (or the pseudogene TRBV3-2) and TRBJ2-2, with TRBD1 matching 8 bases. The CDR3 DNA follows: TGTGCCAGCAGCCAACCAGGACAGGGAGTGGCCACCGGGGAGCTGTTTTTT. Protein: CASSQPGQGVATGELFF.